This T cell receptor beta chain emerged from a study of T cell repertoires in ileal Crohn's disease. Generated by immunoSEQ multiplex PCR, the TCRdb table keeps only in-frame clones and is missing some. This table holds about 13,000 clones, about 70% found once. This clone was found a few times. Time point of the sample: neoterminal ileum biopsy at postoperative endoscopy, about 6 months after surgery. Adults with ileal or ileocolonic Crohn's disease and an indication for resection were eligible. CDR1 and CDR2 (germline): SGHTA, FQGTGA. The CDR3 spans 18 residues. After removal of 5 bases from V and 2 bases from J, the junction contained 11 bases not matched to a gene.

The TCR comes from an adult with Crohn's disease. The V and J genes are TRBV7-3 and TRBJ2-3; 12 nucleotides line up with TRBD2. The sequenced sample consisted of ileal tissue. CDR3 in amino acids: CASSPALLAGGITDTQYF. The CDR3, as DNA: TGTGCCAGCAGCCCCGCCCTACTAGCGGGGGGCATCACAGATACGCAGTATTTT.